This entry features one T cell receptor beta chain sequence. Its antigen is as yet unknown. Germline V gene sequence: CDR1 SQVTM, CDR2 ANQGSEA. V shed 7 bases and J 5 bases; nucleotides not matched to a gene: 16. The CDR3 consists of 16 residues. This entry comes from a study of cytomegalovirus exposure and HLA in healthy donors. PCR was performed using 60 Vbeta and 13 Jbeta primers. The method was immunoSEQ multiplex PCR; TCRdb's version includes in-frame clones alone and lacks a portion of them. The sample has 190,000 or so clones, roughly 77% seen once. The study, taken as a whole, reports: Productive rates of about 90% or about 30% were seen for most TCR beta V segments in an earlier analysis. A missense DCLRE1C variant was associated with V- and J-gene trimming of TCR beta chains in a later analysis, and an independent cohort replicated the association. Specific recognition of CMV antigens was confirmed in vitro for a few chains (all CMV-associated).

Sequencing was performed on PBMCs. The V call is TRBV29-1, the J call TRBJ2-2, with 7 nucleotides matching TRBD1. This TCR was recovered from a male donor in good health and CMV-seropositive. The CDR3 coding sequence is TGCAGCGACCCAATCTTGAGGTACAGGGGAACCGGGGAGCTGTTTTTT. Protein product: CSDPILRYRGTGELFF.